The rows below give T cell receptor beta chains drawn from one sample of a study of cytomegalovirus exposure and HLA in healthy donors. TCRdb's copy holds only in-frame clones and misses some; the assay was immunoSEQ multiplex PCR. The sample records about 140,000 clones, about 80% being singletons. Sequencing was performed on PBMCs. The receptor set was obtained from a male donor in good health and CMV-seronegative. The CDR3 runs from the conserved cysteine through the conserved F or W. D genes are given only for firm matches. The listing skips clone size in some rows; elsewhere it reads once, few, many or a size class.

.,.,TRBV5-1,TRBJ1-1,TGCGCCAGCAGCCTGGATGGAAGGGGAGGAACTGAAGCTTTCTTT,CASSLDGRGGTEAFF
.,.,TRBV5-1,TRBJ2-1,TGCGCCAGCAGTCCCTTCGGGACCTACAATGAGCAGTTCTTC,CASSPFGTYNEQFF
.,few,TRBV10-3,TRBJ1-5,TGTGCCATCAGTGAGTCGAACATTAGGAGTCAGCCCCAGCATTTT,CAISESNIRSQPQHF
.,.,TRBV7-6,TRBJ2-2,TGTGCCAGCAGCCCCGGACAGAGTTTGGGGGAGCTGTTTTTT,CASSPGQSLGELFF
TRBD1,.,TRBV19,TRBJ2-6,TGTGCCAGTAGTCTCGGGACAGCTGGGGCCAACGTCCTGACTTTC,CASSLGTAGANVLTF
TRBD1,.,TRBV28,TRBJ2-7,TGTGCCAGCAGCTATGGGACAGGGGATTTTAACTACGAGCAGTACTTC,CASSYGTGDFNYEQYF
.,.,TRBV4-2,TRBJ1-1,TGTGCCAGCAGCCAAGATCCTGAGGGTAACACTGAAGCTTTCTTT,CASSQDPEGNTEAFF
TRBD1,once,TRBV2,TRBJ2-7,TGTGCCAGCAGTTTGACAGGGTATAGGAAGGACGAGCAGTACTTC,CASSLTGYRKDEQYF
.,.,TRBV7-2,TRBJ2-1,TGTGCCAGCAGCTTATGGGGGCTCGGTGAGCAGTTCTTC,CASSLWGLGEQFF
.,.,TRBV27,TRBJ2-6,TGTGCCAGCAGTTGGCAGGGGTCTGGGGCCAACGTCCTGACTTTC,CASSWQGSGANVLTF
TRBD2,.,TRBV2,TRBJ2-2,TGTGCCAGCAAGGGTTTTACGGGGGGGAGAACCGGGGAGCTGTTTTTT,CASKGFTGGRTGELFF
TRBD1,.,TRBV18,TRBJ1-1,TGTGCCAGCTCACCTCAAGGACAGGGGAACACTGAAGCTTTCTTT,CASSPQGQGNTEAFF
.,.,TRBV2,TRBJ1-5,TGTGCCAGCAGTAGTGGGAGTTGGCAGCCCCAGCATTTT,CASSSGSWQPQHF
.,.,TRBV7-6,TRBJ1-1,TGTGCCAGCAGCCCCCCCGGGAAGGGGAACACTGAAGCTTTCTTT,CASSPPGKGNTEAFF
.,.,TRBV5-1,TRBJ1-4,TGCGCCAGCAGCTGGGTGGCAGGGACTAATGAAAAACTGTTTTTT,CASSWVAGTNEKLFF
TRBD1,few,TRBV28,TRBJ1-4,TGTGCCAGTCGACAGGGGGCATTGAGGGAAAAACTGTTTTTT,CASRQGALREKLFF
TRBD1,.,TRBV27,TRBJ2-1,TGTGCCAGCAGTTTAGGCAGGGGGCACAATGAGCAGTTCTTC,CASSLGRGHNEQFF
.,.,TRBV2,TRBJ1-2,TGTGCCAGCAGTGACGGGAACAGGGCCGGTGGCTACACCTTC,CASSDGNRAGGYTF
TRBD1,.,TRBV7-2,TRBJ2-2,TGTGCCAGCAGCCCGACACGACAGGGGTTGTCTCCCGGGGAGCTGTTTTTT,CASSPTRQGLSPGELFF
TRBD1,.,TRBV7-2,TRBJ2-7,TGTGCCAGCAGCCCAGGACAGGGAAGAGGCGAGCAGTACTTC,CASSPGQGRGEQYF
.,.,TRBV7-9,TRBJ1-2,TGTGCCAGCAGCTTCCCCCCGGGAAGTGGACCAGCTAACTATGGCTACACCTTC,CASSFPPGSGPANYGYTF
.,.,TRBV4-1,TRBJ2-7,TGCGCCAGCAGCCAAGGAGCGGACAGCACAGCCTACGAGCAGTACTTC,CASSQGADSTAYEQYF